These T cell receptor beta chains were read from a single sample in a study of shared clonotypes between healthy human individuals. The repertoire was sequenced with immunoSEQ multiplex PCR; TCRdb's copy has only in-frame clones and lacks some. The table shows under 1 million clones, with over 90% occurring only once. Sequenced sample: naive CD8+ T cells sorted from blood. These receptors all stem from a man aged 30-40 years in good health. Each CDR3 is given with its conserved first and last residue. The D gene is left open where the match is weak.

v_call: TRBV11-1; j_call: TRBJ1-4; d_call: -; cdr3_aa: CASRISGAYGTNEKLFF; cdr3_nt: TGTGCCAGCAGGATCTCCGGGGCCTACGGGACTAATGAAAAACTGTTTTTT
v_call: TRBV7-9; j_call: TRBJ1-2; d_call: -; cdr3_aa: CASSQGPRAGVDGYTF; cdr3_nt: TGTGCCAGCAGCCAAGGGCCCAGGGCAGGGGTTGATGGCTACACCTTC
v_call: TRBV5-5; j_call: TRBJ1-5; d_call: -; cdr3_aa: CASSFWDGGHQPQHF; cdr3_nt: TGTGCCAGCAGCTTTTGGGATGGGGGCCATCAGCCCCAGCATTTT
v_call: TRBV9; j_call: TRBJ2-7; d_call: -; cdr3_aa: CASSPWANSYEQYF; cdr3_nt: TGTGCCAGCAGCCCCTGGGCCAACTCCTACGAGCAGTACTTC
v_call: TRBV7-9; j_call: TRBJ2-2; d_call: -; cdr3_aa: CASSAYTGELFF; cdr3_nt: TGTGCCAGCAGTGCTTACACCGGGGAGCTGTTTTTT
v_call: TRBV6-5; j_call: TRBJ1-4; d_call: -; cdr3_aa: CASSNFATNEKLFF; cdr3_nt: TGTGCCAGCAGTAATTTTGCAACTAATGAAAAACTGTTTTTT
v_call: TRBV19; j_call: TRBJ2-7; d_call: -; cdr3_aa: CASSASYSYEQYF; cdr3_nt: TGTGCCAGTAGTGCTAGCTACTCCTACGAGCAGTACTTC
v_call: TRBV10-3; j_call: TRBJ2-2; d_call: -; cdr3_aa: CAISRGYDRPNGELFF; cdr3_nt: TGTGCCATCAGTCGGGGATACGACAGGCCGAACGGGGAGCTGTTTTTT
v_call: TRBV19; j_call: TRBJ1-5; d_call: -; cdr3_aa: CASSILGGSNQPQHF; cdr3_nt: TGTGCCAGTAGTATACTGGGGGGATCCAATCAGCCCCAGCATTTT
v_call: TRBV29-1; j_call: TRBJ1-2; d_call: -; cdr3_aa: CSVEDLAGNYGYTF; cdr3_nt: TGCAGCGTTGAAGATCTCGCAGGGAACTATGGCTACACCTTC
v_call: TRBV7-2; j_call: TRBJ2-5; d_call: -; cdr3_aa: CASSATGTASVTQYF; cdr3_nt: TGTGCCAGCAGCGCGACCGGGACGGCGTCTGTGACCCAGTACTTC
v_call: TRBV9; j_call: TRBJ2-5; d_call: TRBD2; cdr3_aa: CASSAGTSGSLQETQYF; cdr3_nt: TGTGCCAGCAGCGCGGGGACTAGCGGGAGCTTACAAGAGACCCAGTACTTC
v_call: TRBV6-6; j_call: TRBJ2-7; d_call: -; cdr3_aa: CASSQNSYEQYF; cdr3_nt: TGTGCCAGCAGCCAGAACAGCTACGAGCAGTACTTC
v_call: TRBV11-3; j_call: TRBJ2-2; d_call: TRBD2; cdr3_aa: CASGSRESSSGRTGELFF; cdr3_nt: TGTGCCAGCGGTAGTAGGGAGAGCTCAAGCGGGAGGACCGGGGAGCTGTTTTTT
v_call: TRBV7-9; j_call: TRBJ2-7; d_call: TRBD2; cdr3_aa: CASSLSGKPSSSYF; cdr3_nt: TGTGCCAGCAGCCTTAGCGGGAAGCCCTCTAGCTCCTACTTC
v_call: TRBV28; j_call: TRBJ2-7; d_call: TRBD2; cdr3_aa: CASSLVAGYRESSYEQYF; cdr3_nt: TGTGCCAGCAGTTTAGTAGCGGGATATAGGGAAAGCTCCTACGAGCAGTACTTC
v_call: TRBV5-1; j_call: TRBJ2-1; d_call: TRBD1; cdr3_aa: CASSLGQGSHEQFF; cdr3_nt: TGCGCCAGCAGCTTGGGACAGGGGTCCCATGAGCAGTTCTTC
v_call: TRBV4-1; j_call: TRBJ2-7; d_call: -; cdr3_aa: CASSQGYTGYIFTSYEQYF; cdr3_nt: TGCGCCAGCAGCCAAGGTTATACAGGCTATATCTTTACCTCCTACGAGCAGTACTTC
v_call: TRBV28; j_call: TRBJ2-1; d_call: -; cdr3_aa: CASLSLYNEQFF; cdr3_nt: TGTGCCAGCCTTTCCTTATACAATGAGCAGTTCTTC
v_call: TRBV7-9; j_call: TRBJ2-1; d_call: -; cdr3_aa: CASSLMGENEQFF; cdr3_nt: TGTGCCAGCAGCTTAATGGGGGAAAACGAGCAGTTCTTC
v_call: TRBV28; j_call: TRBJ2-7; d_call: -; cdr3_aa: CASSFSGYEQYF; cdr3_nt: TGTGCCAGCAGTTTCTCCGGTTACGAGCAGTACTTC